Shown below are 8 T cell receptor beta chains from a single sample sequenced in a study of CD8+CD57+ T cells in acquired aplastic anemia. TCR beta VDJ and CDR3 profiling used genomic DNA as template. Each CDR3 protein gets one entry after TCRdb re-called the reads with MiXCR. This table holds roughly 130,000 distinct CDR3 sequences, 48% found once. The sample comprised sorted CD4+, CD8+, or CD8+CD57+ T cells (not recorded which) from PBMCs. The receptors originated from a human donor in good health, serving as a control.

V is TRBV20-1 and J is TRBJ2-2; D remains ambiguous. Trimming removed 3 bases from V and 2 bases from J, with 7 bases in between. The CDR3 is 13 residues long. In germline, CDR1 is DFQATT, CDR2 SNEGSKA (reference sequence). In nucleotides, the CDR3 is TGCAGTGCTAGCCCCTTCAACACCGGGGAGCTGTTTTTT. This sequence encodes CSASPFNTGELFF.

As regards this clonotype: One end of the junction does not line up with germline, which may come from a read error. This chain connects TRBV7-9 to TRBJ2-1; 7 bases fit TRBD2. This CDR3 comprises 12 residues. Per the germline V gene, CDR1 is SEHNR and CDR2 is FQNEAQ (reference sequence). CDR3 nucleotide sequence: TGTGCCACCAGCAGAGAGGGACTAGAGCAGTTCTTC. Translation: CATSREGLEQFF.

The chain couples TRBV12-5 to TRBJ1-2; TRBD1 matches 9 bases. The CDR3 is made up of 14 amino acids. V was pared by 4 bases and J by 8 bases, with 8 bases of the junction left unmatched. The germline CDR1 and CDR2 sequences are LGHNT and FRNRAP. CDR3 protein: CASGSQGARGGYTF. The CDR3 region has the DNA TGTGCTAGTGGTTCACAGGGGGCGCGAGGGGGCTACACCTTC.

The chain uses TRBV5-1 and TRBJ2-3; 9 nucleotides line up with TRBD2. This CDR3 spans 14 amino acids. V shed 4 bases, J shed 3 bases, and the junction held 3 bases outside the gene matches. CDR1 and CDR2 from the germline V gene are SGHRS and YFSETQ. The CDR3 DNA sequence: TGCGCCAGCAGCGGGAGCGGGGGGACAGATACGCAGTATTTT. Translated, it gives CASSGSGGTDTQYF.

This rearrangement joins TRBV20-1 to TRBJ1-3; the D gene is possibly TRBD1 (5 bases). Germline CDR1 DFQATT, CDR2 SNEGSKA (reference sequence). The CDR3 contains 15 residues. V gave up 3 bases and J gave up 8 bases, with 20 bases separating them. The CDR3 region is CSASARYQGRDTIYF. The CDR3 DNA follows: TGCAGTGCTAGTGCTAGATACCAGGGTAGAGACACCATATATTTT.

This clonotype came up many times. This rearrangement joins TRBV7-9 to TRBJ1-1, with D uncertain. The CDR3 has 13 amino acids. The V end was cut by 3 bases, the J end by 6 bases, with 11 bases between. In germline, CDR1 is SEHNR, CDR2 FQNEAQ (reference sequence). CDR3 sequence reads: CASSFGSAPEAFF. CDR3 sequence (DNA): TGTGCCAGCAGCTTCGGGTCAGCTCCTGAAGCTTTCTTT.

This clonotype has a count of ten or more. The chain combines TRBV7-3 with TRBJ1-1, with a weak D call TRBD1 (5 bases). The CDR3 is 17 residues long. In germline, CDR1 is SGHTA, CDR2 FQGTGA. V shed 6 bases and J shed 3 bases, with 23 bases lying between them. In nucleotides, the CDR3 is TGTGCCAGCAGTTCCGCGGGTACAGGACGGGCGGACACTGAAGCTTTCTTT. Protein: CASSSAGTGRADTEAFF. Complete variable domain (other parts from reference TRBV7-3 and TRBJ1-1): GAGVSQTPSNKVTEKGKYVELRCDPISGHTALYWYRQSLGQGPEFLIYFQGTGAADDSGLPNDRFFAVRPEGSVSTLKIQRTERGDSAVYLCASSSAGTGRADTEAFFGQGTRLTVV.

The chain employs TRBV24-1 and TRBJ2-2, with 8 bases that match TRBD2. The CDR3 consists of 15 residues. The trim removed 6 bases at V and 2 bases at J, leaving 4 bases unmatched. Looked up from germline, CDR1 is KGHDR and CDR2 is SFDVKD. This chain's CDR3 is CATSQLAENTGELFF. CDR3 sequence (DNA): TGTGCCACCAGTCAACTAGCGGAAAACACCGGGGAGCTGTTTTTT.